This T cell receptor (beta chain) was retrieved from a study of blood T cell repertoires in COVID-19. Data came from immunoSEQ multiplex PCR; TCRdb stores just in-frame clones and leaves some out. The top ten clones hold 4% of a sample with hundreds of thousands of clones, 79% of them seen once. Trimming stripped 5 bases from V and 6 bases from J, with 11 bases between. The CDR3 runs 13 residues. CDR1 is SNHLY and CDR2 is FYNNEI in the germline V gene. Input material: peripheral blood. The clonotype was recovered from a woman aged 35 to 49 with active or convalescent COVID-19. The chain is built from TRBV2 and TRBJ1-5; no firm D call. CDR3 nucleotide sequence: TGTGCCAGCAGTACTTTAAAACGTCAGCCCCAGCATTTT. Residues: CASSTLKRQPQHF. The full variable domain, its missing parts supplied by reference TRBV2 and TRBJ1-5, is EPEVTQTPSHQVTQMGQEVILRCVPISNHLYFYWYRQILGQKVEFLVSFYNNEISEKSEIFDDQFSVERPDGSNFTLKIRSTKLEDSAMYFCASSTLKRQPQHFGDGTRLSIL.